One and the same sample provided the 5 T cell receptor beta chains below, sequenced in a study of OX40 agonist ivuxolimab in advanced cancers. TCRdb's table, derived via immunoSEQ multiplex PCR, lists solely in-frame clones and lacks some. In the table there are 60,000 to 85,000 clones, 75% to 90% of which are singletons. The starting material was CD4+ or CD8+ T cells sorted from blood, obtained in a trial of the OX40 agonist ivuxolimab. The source is an adult with an advanced solid tumor such as melanoma, head and neck, liver or kidney cancer.

The V and J genes are TRBV7-9 and TRBJ2-1, with 8 bases identical to TRBD1. There are 15 residues in the CDR3. Germline trimming cut 5 bases from V and 6 bases from J; bases unmatched to any gene: 9. CDR1 is SEHNR, CDR2 FQNEAQ, per germline (reference sequence). CDR3 DNA: TGTGCCAGCAGCGCTCAGACAGGGGTCCCCAATGAGCAGTTCTTC. It is translated as CASSAQTGVPNEQFF.

The chain uses TRBV7-2 and TRBJ2-7; tentative D call: TRBD1 (5 bases). CDR3 length: 12 residues. V dropped 2 bases and J dropped 4 bases, with 6 bases sitting between them. Germline V gives CDR1 SGHTA, CDR2 FQGNSA. The CDR3 region has the DNA TGTGCCAGCAGCTTAAAGGGGTACGAGCAGTACTTC. Translated, it gives CASSLKGYEQYF.

The chain employs TRBV15 and TRBJ2-2; unclear D gene. CDR1 and CDR2 (germline): LNHNV, YYDKDF (reference sequence). V was trimmed by 0 bases and J by 10 bases, leaving 9 bases between them. This CDR3 region has 13 residues. The CDR3 nucleotides read TGTGCCACCAGCAGAGATCCTAACAAGGAGCTGTTTTTT. It translates to CATSRDPNKELFF. Together with reference TRBV15 and TRBJ2-2, the CDR3 gives the full variable domain: DAMVIQNPRYQVTQFGKPVTLSCSQTLNHNVMYWYQQKSSQAPKLLFHYYDKDFNNEADTPDNFQSRRPNTSFCFLDIRSPGLGDTAMYLCATSRDPNKELFFGEGSRLTVL.

The gene calls are TRBV7-2 and TRBJ1-1, with 8 bases that match TRBD1. This CDR3 is built from 16 residues. Germline loops: CDR1 SGHTA, CDR2 FQGNSA. Trimming took 1 base from V and 1 from J; bases not matched to a gene: 5. The CDR3 reads CASSLGHQGANTEAFF. Here the CDR3 DNA reads TGTGCCAGCAGCTTAGGCCACCAGGGGGCGAACACTGAAGCTTTCTTT.

The V and J genes are TRBV5-5 and TRBJ2-6; 10 bases are a match to TRBD1. V shed 2 bases and J 0 bases; nucleotides not matched to a gene: 5. Germline CDR1 reads SGHKS; CDR2 reads YYEKEE (reference sequence). The CDR3 is 18 amino acids. In DNA form, the CDR3 reads TGTGCCAGCAGCTTAGGGACAGGGGCTTACTCTGGGGCCAACGTCCTGACTTTC. This sequence encodes CASSLGTGAYSGANVLTF.